This entry lists 12 T cell receptor beta chains sequenced from one sample in a study of neoadjuvant anti-PD-1 for oral cavity cancer. TCRdb's table, derived via immunoSEQ multiplex PCR, lists solely in-frame clones and lacks some. The sample includes approximately 35,000 clones, 87% of them seen just once. This sample comprised PBMCs, obtained before nivolumab (anti-PD-1) treatment. These receptor sequences come from a person aged 40 to 85 with oral cavity squamous cell carcinoma.

The V gene is TRBV2, the J gene TRBJ1-2, with D perhaps matching TRBD1 (5 bases). Germline-derived CDR1 and CDR2 are SNHLY and FYNNEI. V was cut by 8 bases and J by 4 bases, with 11 bases left in between. The CDR3 covers 12 residues. The CDR3 reads CASRGVGYGYTF. In DNA, the CDR3 is TGTGCCAGCCGGGGGGTAGGCTATGGCTACACCTTC.

The genes are TRBV6-5 and TRBJ2-5, with 9 positions matching TRBD1. The CDR3 runs 12 residues. V lost 8 bases and J lost 10; bases outside the gene matches: 8. Germline V CDR1 and CDR2: MNHEY, SVGAGI. The CDR3 nucleotides read TGTGCCAGCCGGGACAGGGCTGTTGGCCAGTACTTC. It is translated as CASRDRAVGQYF.

The chain is built from TRBV5-1 and TRBJ1-4, with TRBD1 as a possible D gene (6 bases). Trimming pared 5 bases from V and 7 bases from J, leaving 15 bases between. CDR3 size: 14 residues. Germline V gives CDR1 SGHRS, CDR2 YFSETQ. The CDR3 bases are TGCGCCAGCAGTCAGGGGCAGGGTAGTGAAAAACTGTTTTTT. Translation gives CASSQGQGSEKLFF.

The chain combines TRBV4-3 with TRBJ2-3, with TRBD2 matching over 9 bases. The CDR3 extends over 21 amino acids. From germline, CDR1 is LGHNA and CDR2 YSLEER. After removal of 4 bases from V and 0 bases from J, the junction contained 20 bases not matched to a gene. CDR3 residues: CASSRRPVGDSGGPSTDTQYF. The CDR3 bases are TGCGCCAGCAGCCGACGCCCCGTAGGGGACAGCGGGGGGCCTAGCACAGATACGCAGTATTTT.

The rearrangement links TRBV4-3 to TRBJ1-5, with D possibly matching TRBD1 (6 bases). Germline loops: CDR1 LGHNA, CDR2 YSLEER. V was cut by 1 base and J by 8 bases, with 15 bases left in between. The CDR3 length is 15 residues. The CDR3 is CASSQGVSGEEPQHF. The CDR3 nucleotides are TGCGCCAGCAGCCAAGGGGTGTCAGGGGAAGAGCCCCAGCATTTT.

This clone was picked up a small number of times. The V and J genes are TRBV5-1 and TRBJ2-1, with TRBD2 matching over 11 bases. Trimming cost V 5 bases and J 4 bases; bases outside gene matches: 5. The CDR3 spans 15 residues. Per the germline V gene, CDR1 is SGHRS and CDR2 is YFSETQ. For the CDR3, the DNA is TGCGCCAGCAGTCCCGGGACTAGCGGTTACAATGAGCAGTTCTTC. Its translation: CASSPGTSGYNEQFF.

The V and J genes are TRBV11-2 and TRBJ1-2; D unclear. Trimming removed 1 base from V and 5 bases from J, with 14 bases in between. This CDR3 has 15 amino acids. The germline V gene encodes CDR1 SGHAT and CDR2 FQNNGV. The CDR3 DNA is TGTGCCAGCAGCTTAGGAGTCGGGGAACAGTATGGCTACACCTTC. It translates to CASSLGVGEQYGYTF.

The rearrangement joins TRBV7-9 to TRBJ2-3; D is ambiguous. Trimming took off 2 bases at V and 3 bases at J, with 3 bases between the two ends. Germline CDR1 reads SEHNR; CDR2 reads FQNEAQ (reference sequence). The CDR3 loop spans 12 amino acids. CDR3 DNA: TGTGCCAGCAGCTTAAGGACAGATACGCAGTATTTT. It codes for CASSLRTDTQYF.

The chain employs TRBV6-1 and TRBJ1-6; TRBD1 might be the D (6 bases). The CDR3 totals 13 residues. Trimming stripped 7 bases from V and 7 bases from J, with 11 bases between. Germline V lookup: CDR1 MNHNS, CDR2 SASEGT. This chain's CDR3 is CASNGTPNSPLHF. CDR3 in DNA: TGTGCCAGCAACGGGACACCGAATTCACCCCTCCACTTT.

The chain is built from TRBV28 and TRBJ2-3, with 8 bases matching TRBD2. CDR1 is MDHEN, CDR2 SYDVKM, per germline. This CDR3 is built from 14 residues. V shed 7 bases and J 2 bases; nucleotides not matched to a gene: 5. The CDR3 reads CASNNGGDTDTQYF. CDR3 nucleotides: TGTGCCAGCAATAACGGGGGGGACACAGATACGCAGTATTTT. Supplemented by reference TRBV28 and TRBJ2-3, the full variable domain reads DVKVTQSSRYLVKRTGEKVFLECVQDMDHENMFWYRQDPGLGLRLIYFSYDVKMKEKGDIPEGYSVSREKKERFSLILESASTNQTSMYLCASNNGGDTDTQYFGPGTRLTVL.

The V gene is TRBV7-9, the J gene TRBJ1-2, with TRBD1 identical over 7 bases. Germline CDR1 SEHNR, CDR2 FQNEAQ (reference sequence). J gave up 3 bases and V 5 bases, and 3 bases lay outside the gene matches. The CDR3 runs to 13 residues. The DNA of the CDR3 is TGTGCCAGCAGCCCGCAGGGGGACTATGGCTACACCTTC. It encodes CASSPQGDYGYTF. The full variable domain, with the rest looked up from reference TRBV7-9 and TRBJ1-2, is DTGVSQNPRHKITKRGQNVTFRCDPISEHNRLYWYRQTLGQGPEFLTYFQNEAQLEKSRLLSDRFSAERPKGSFSTLEIQRTEQGDSAMYLCASSPQGDYGYTFGSGTRLTVV.

The chain couples TRBV11-2 to TRBJ1-4; 9 positions match TRBD1. CDR3 length equals 16 residues. The junction had 10 bases not matched to a gene; V was cut back by 3 bases and J by 8 bases. Germline CDR1 and CDR2: SGHAT and FQNNGV. CDR3 loop: CASSFILGQGLEKLFF. The CDR3 coding sequence is TGTGCCAGCAGCTTTATTTTGGGACAGGGATTAGAAAAACTGTTTTTT.